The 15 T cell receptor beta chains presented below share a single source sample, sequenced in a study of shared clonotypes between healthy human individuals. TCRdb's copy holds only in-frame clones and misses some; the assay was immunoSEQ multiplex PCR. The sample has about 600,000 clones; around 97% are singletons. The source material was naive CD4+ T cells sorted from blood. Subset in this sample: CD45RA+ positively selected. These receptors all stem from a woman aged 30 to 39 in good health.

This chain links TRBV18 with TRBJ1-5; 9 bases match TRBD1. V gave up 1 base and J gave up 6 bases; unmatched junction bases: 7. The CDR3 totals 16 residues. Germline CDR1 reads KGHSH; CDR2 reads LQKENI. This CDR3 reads CASSPRGQGGGQPQHF. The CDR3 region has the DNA TGTGCCAGCTCACCACGGGGACAGGGTGGCGGTCAGCCCCAGCATTTT. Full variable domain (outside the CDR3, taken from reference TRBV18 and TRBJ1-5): NAGVMQNPRHLVRRRGQEARLRCSPMKGHSHVYWYRQLPEEGLKFMVYLQKENIIDESGMPKERFSAEFPKEGPSILRIQQVVRGDSAAYFCASSPRGQGGGQPQHFGDGTRLSIL.

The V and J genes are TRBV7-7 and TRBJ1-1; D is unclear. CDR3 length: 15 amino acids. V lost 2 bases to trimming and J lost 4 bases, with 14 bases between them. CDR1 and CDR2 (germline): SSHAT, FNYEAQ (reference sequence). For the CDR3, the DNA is TGTGCCAGCAGCTTATTGTCCCTACTTATCACTGAAGCTTTCTTT. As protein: CASSLLSLLITEAFF.

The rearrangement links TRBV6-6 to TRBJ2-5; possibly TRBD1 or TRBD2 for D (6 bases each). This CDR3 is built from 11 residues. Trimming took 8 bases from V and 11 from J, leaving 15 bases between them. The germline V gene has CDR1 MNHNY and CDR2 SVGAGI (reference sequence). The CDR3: CASVQGGEQYF. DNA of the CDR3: TGTGCCAGCGTACAGGGAGGAGAGCAGTACTTC.

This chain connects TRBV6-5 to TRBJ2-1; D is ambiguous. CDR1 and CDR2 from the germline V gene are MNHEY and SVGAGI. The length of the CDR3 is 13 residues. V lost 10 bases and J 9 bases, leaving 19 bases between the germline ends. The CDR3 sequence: CATSHRRVGEQFF. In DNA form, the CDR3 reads TGTGCCACCTCTCACAGAAGGGTTGGTGAGCAGTTCTTC.

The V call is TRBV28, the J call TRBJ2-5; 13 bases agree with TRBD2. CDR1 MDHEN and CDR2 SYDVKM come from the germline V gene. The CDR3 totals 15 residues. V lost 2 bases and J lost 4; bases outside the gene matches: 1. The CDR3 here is CASSLGTSGTETQYF. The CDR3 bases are TGTGCCAGCAGTTTAGGGACTAGCGGGACAGAGACCCAGTACTTC.

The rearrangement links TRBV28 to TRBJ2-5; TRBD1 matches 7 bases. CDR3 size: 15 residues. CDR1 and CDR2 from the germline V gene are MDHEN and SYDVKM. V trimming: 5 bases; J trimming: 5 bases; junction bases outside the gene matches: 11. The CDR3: CASSPPGQLFETQYF. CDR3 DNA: TGTGCCAGCAGTCCTCCGGGACAGCTTTTCGAGACCCAGTACTTC. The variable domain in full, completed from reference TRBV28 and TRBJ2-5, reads DVKVTQSSRYLVKRTGEKVFLECVQDMDHENMFWYRQDPGLGLRLIYFSYDVKMKEKGDIPEGYSVSREKKERFSLILESASTNQTSMYLCASSPPGQLFETQYFGPGTRLLVL.

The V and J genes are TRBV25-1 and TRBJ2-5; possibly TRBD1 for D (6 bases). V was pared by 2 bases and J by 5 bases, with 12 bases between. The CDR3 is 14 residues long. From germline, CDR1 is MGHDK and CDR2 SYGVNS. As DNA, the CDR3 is TGTGCCAGCAGTGAAGGGCAGGGGATTGAGACCCAGTACTTC. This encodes CASSEGQGIETQYF.

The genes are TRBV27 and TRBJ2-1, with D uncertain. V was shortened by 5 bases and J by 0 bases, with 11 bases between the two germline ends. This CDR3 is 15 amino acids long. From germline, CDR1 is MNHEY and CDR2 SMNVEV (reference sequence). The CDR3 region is CASSPFSSSYNEQFF. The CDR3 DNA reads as TGTGCCAGCAGTCCCTTTAGCAGCTCCTACAATGAGCAGTTCTTC.

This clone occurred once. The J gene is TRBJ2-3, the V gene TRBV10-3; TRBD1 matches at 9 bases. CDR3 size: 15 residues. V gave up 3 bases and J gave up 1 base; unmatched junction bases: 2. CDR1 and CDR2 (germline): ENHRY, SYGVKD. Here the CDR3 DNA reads TGTGCCATCAGTGACCGACAGGGGGGCACAGATACGCAGTATTTT. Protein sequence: CAISDRQGGTDTQYF.

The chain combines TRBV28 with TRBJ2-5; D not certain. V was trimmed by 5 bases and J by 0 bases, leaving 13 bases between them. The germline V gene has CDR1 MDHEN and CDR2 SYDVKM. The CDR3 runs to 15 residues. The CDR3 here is CASSIYSAYQETQYF. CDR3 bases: TGTGCCAGCAGTATCTACAGTGCTTACCAAGAGACCCAGTACTTC.

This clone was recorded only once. For the CDR3, the DNA is TGTGCCAGCAGCCGATACAATGACGGACACTCTGGAAACACCATATATTTT. This sequence encodes CASSRYNDGHSGNTIYF. This chain connects TRBV4-2 to TRBJ1-3; possibly TRBD1 for D (5 bases). V lost 4 bases to trimming and J lost 0 bases, with 16 bases between them. This CDR3 has 17 residues. CDR1 is LGHNA, CDR2 YNFKEQ, per germline.

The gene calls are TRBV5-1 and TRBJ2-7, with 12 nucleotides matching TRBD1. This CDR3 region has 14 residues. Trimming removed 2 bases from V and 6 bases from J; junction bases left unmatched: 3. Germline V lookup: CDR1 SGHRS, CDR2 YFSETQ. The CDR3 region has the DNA TGCGCCAGCAGCTTTCCGGGACAGGGGGCCGAGCAGTACTTC. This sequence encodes CASSFPGQGAEQYF.

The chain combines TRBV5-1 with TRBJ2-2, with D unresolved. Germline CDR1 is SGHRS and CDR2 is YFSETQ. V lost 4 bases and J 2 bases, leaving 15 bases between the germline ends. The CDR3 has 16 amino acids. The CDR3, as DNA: TGCGCCAGCAGCCCGGTTCCGAGGACCAACACCGGGGAGCTGTTTTTT. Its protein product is CASSPVPRTNTGELFF.

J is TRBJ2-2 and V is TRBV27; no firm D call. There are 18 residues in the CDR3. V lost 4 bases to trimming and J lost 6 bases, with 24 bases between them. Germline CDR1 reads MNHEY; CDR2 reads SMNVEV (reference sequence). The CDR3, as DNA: TGTGCCAGCAGTTCCCACGCCCTCTATCGGGTGATGGCCGGGGAGCTGTTTTTT. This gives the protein CASSSHALYRVMAGELFF.

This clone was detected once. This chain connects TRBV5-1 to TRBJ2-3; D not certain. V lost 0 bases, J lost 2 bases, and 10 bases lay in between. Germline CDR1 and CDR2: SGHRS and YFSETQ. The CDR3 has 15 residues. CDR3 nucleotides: TGCGCCAGCAGCTTGGTTGGGGATTCCACAGATACGCAGTATTTT. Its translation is CASSLVGDSTDTQYF.